One and the same sample provided the 23 T cell receptor beta chains below, sequenced in a study of cytomegalovirus exposure and HLA in healthy donors. Use of 60 Vbeta and 13 Jbeta primers characterized the PCR. Method: immunoSEQ multiplex PCR; TCRdb's copy keeps in-frame clones and lacks some. The sample records hundreds of thousands of clones, over 70% being singletons. Input material: PBMCs. Receptors originate from a woman between 55 and 75 years old in good health and CMV-seropositive.

This clone was detected a few times. The rearrangement joins TRBV30 to TRBJ2-7; D ambiguous. V was trimmed by 3 bases and J by 6 bases, leaving 12 bases between them. This CDR3 has 12 amino acids. The V gene's germline CDR1 is GTSNPN and CDR2 SVGIG (reference sequence). CDR3 nucleotides: TGTGCCTGGAGCTTGGCTGTCTCCGAGCAGTACTTC. Its protein is CAWSLAVSEQYF.

The chain joins TRBV6-5 to TRBJ1-5; D gene uncertain. The germline gives CDR1 MNHEY, CDR2 SVGAGI. This CDR3 spans 14 amino acids. The V end lost 0 bases, the J end lost 4 bases, and 7 bases lay between the germline ends. The CDR3 DNA reads TGTGCCAGCAGTTACTCGCTCGGGAATCAGCCCCAGCATTTT. Translating gives CASSYSLGNQPQHF.

The chain links TRBV6-1 to TRBJ1-6; D possibly corresponds to TRBD1 (6 bases). The CDR3 totals 16 residues. The germline V gene has CDR1 MNHNS and CDR2 SASEGT. The V end lost 2 bases, the J end lost 9 bases, and 17 bases lay between the germline ends. CDR3 nucleotide sequence: TGTGCCAGCAGTGAACTACAGGGTCGAGGGGGTTCACCCCTCCACTTT. Its protein product is CASSELQGRGGSPLHF.

The rearrangement joins TRBV27 to TRBJ1-2; TRBD1 aligns across 7 bases. This CDR3 is 16 amino acids long. Per germline, CDR1 MNHEY and CDR2 SMNVEV (reference sequence). J was trimmed by 4 bases and V by 2 bases; bases with no gene match: 10. In nucleotides, the CDR3 is TGTGCCAGCAGTTTAAGCCGGGACAGTTCCCTCTATGGCTACACCTTC. Its protein product is CASSLSRDSSLYGYTF.

The chain links TRBV4-2 to TRBJ2-4; 7 bases are shared with TRBD1. Losses at the gene ends were 0 bases for V and 5 bases for J; bases not matched to a gene: 1. CDR3 length: 14 residues. Germline loops: CDR1 LGHNA, CDR2 YNFKEQ. DNA of the CDR3: TGTGCCAGCAGCCAAGAAGGACAGGAAAACATTCAGTACTTC. Amino acids: CASSQEGQENIQYF.

The chain recombines TRBV10-2 with TRBJ2-3, with 9 bases fitting TRBD2. The CDR3 totals 14 residues. Germline CDR1 is WSHSY and CDR2 is SAAADI. V was pared by 6 bases and J by 1 base, with 2 bases of the junction left unmatched. The CDR3 loop is CASRASGGTDTQYF. The CDR3 coding sequence is TGCGCCAGCAGGGCTAGCGGGGGCACAGATACGCAGTATTTT.

The V and J genes are TRBV19 and TRBJ1-2; D remains ambiguous. V shed 4 bases and J shed 7 bases, with 22 bases lying between them. The CDR3 is 16 amino acids. Germline values: CDR1 LNHDA, CDR2 SQIVND (reference sequence). The CDR3 bases are TGTGCCAGTAGTAGGGATTATACAGCCGTCCGGGGTGGCTACACCTTC. Protein sequence: CASSRDYTAVRGGYTF.

This clone has only a few counts. The same CDR3 also results from other DNA sequences found in this sample. This sequence joins TRBV30 and TRBJ1-5; D is undetermined. The CDR3 has 13 amino acids. Looked up from germline, CDR1 is GTSNPN and CDR2 is SVGIG (reference sequence). V was cut by 0 bases and J by 6 bases, with 9 bases left in between. CDR3 region: CAWSVGRGQPQHF. Here the CDR3 DNA reads TGTGCCTGGAGTGTAGGGCGGGGTCAGCCCCAGCATTTT.

The rearrangement uses TRBV6-6 and TRBJ2-3; 12 nucleotides line up with TRBD2. Germline V gene sequence: CDR1 MNHNY, CDR2 SVGAGI (reference sequence). Trimming removed 8 bases from V and 0 bases from J; junction bases left unmatched: 0. The CDR3 is 14 residues long. The CDR3 bases are TGTGCCAGCGGACTAGCGGGGAGCACAGATACGCAGTATTTT. It translates to CASGLAGSTDTQYF.

This clone was picked up one time. The genes are TRBV6-1 and TRBJ1-5; D gene unclear. Germline CDR1 reads MNHNS; CDR2 reads SASEGT. This CDR3 spans 14 amino acids. V gave up 1 base and J gave up 5 bases, with 9 bases separating them. This CDR3 is CASSEVAGDQPQHF. The CDR3 coding sequence is TGTGCCAGCAGTGAAGTGGCCGGGGATCAGCCCCAGCATTTT.

V and J are TRBV5-1 and TRBJ1-4; D is possibly TRBD1 (6 bases). The V gene lost 5 bases and the J gene lost 8 bases, with 19 bases spanning the gap. Germline CDR1 is SGHRS and CDR2 is YFSETQ. The length of the CDR3 is 15 residues. The CDR3 sequence: CASRATGQIREKLFF. The CDR3 DNA reads as TGCGCCAGCAGAGCTACAGGGCAGATAAGGGAAAAACTGTTTTTT.

The chain employs TRBV10-3 and TRBJ2-2; no reliable D call. V lost 8 bases to trimming and J lost 5 bases, with 12 bases between them. The CDR3 runs 13 residues. The germline gives CDR1 ENHRY, CDR2 SYGVKD. The CDR3 region is CAIGLGYTGELFF. DNA for the CDR3: TGTGCCATCGGTCTAGGTTATACCGGGGAGCTGTTTTTT.

This chain uses TRBV6-5 with TRBJ2-1, with D perhaps TRBD2 (6 bases). In germline, CDR1 is MNHEY, CDR2 SVGAGI. V dropped 10 bases and J dropped 2 bases, with 15 bases sitting between them. This CDR3 region has 14 residues. The CDR3 is CATLRDLTYNEQFF. In nucleotides, the CDR3 is TGTGCCACCCTCCGGGACTTAACCTACAATGAGCAGTTCTTC.

This chain links TRBV2 with TRBJ2-7; TRBD1 agrees at 7 bases. Trimming took 4 bases from V and 1 from J; bases not matched to a gene: 7. This CDR3 contains 15 residues. Germline V gene data show CDR1 as SNHLY and CDR2 as FYNNEI. The DNA for the CDR3 is TGTGCCAGCAGTGGGACAGGCATTTCTTCCTACGAGCAGTACTTC. Its protein is CASSGTGISSYEQYF.

V and J are TRBV19 and TRBJ1-1; 8 nucleotides align to TRBD1. With V trimmed by 6 bases and J by 4 bases, 7 bases remained unmatched. CDR1 is LNHDA, CDR2 SQIVND, per germline (reference sequence). There are 14 residues in the CDR3. CDR3 nucleotide sequence: TGTGCCAGTAGAGACAGGGGCGGGAGCACTGAAGCTTTCTTT. Translated, it gives CASRDRGGSTEAFF.

This clone was observed once. The chain links TRBV6-4 to TRBJ2-7, with a tentative D call TRBD2 (6 bases). This CDR3 has 15 amino acids. Looked up from germline, CDR1 is MRHNA and CDR2 is SNTAGT. V lost 2 bases and J lost 0, with 11 bases in between. In DNA, the CDR3 is TGTGCCAGCAGTGACGAACCCGGGAGCTCCTACGAGCAGTACTTC. Encoded protein: CASSDEPGSSYEQYF.

V usage is TRBV30 and J usage is TRBJ2-1, with D possibly matching TRBD1 (5 bases). This CDR3 contains 14 residues. Germline CDR1 reads GTSNPN; CDR2 reads SVGIG (reference sequence). The V end lost 3 bases, the J end lost 3 bases, and 12 bases lay between the germline ends. The CDR3 nucleotides read TGTGCCTGGAGGAGTCTGGACAACTACAATGAGCAGTTCTTC. Protein sequence: CAWRSLDNYNEQFF.

The V gene is TRBV25-1, the J gene TRBJ2-5; tentative D call: TRBD2 (6 bases). The CDR3 is 15 residues long. V dropped 4 bases and J dropped 1 base, with 13 bases sitting between them. In germline, CDR1 is MGHDK, CDR2 SYGVNS. The CDR3 nucleotides read TGTGCCAGCAGTGCGGCGGGACTCCTCCAAGAGACCCAGTACTTC. Encoded protein: CASSAAGLLQETQYF.

The chain is built from TRBV5-1 and TRBJ2-5; a weak D match, TRBD2 (5 bases). Trimming took 5 bases from V and 4 from J, leaving 9 bases between them. The CDR3 is made up of 12 amino acids. CDR1 and CDR2 (germline): SGHRS, YFSETQ. The CDR3 is CASRREGETQYF. In DNA form, the CDR3 reads TGCGCCAGCAGGCGAGAGGGAGAGACCCAGTACTTC.

This clone occurred a few times. V and J are TRBV7-7 and TRBJ2-5; tentatively, D is TRBD1 (6 bases). With 1 base removed from V and 5 bases from J, the gap between germline ends came to 14 bases. The length of the CDR3 is 15 residues. CDR1 is SSHAT, CDR2 FNYEAQ, per germline (reference sequence). The CDR3 nucleotides read TGTGCCAGCAGCTTAGGATTGACAGGCCCCGAGACCCAGTACTTC. Its protein product is CASSLGLTGPETQYF.

CDR3 in amino acids: CASLPGQGEEKLFF. Written as DNA, the CDR3 is TGTGCCAGTCTTCCGGGACAGGGGGAGGAAAAACTGTTTTTT. This chain joins TRBV6-1 and TRBJ1-4; 11 positions agree with TRBD1. The length of the CDR3 is 14 residues. After removal of 9 bases from V and 8 bases from J, the junction contained 8 bases not matched to a gene. Per the germline V gene, CDR1 is MNHNS and CDR2 is SASEGT.

The chain couples TRBV5-1 to TRBJ2-1, with 10 bases identical to TRBD2. V was clipped by 0 bases and J by 0 bases; unmatched bases: 6. CDR1 and CDR2 (germline): SGHRS, YFSETQ. CDR3 length: 18 residues. The CDR3 DNA is TGCGCCAGCAGCTTGGCACTAGCGGGATCAAGCTCCTACAATGAGCAGTTCTTC. This translates into CASSLALAGSSSYNEQFF.

V usage is TRBV28 and J usage is TRBJ1-1; 7 bases align to TRBD1. V shed 2 bases and J 4 bases; nucleotides not matched to a gene: 4. Per germline, CDR1 MDHEN and CDR2 SYDVKM. The CDR3 extends over 14 amino acids. The CDR3 DNA sequence: TGTGCCAGCAGTTTAGATCCAGGGGGCACTGAAGCTTTCTTT. This sequence encodes CASSLDPGGTEAFF.